The 9 T cell receptor beta chains below come from one sample, sequenced in a study of blood T cell repertoires in COVID-19. Sequencing used immunoSEQ multiplex PCR; TCRdb keeps in-frame clones, though not all of them. The table shows 50,000 to 60,000 clones, with roughly 80% occurring only once. Sequenced sample: peripheral blood. These receptor sequences come from a human donor in a cohort sampled during active or convalescent COVID-19.

This chain links TRBV11-2 with TRBJ2-3, with a possible D match to TRBD2 (7 bases). The germline V gene encodes CDR1 SGHAT and CDR2 FQNNGV. V was shortened by 6 bases and J by 1 base, with 14 bases between the two germline ends. This CDR3 has 15 amino acids. CDR3 region: CASSLRGAGTDTQYF. The CDR3, as DNA: TGTGCCAGCAGTCTACGGGGGGCCGGCACAGATACGCAGTATTTT.

The chain uses TRBV5-8 and TRBJ1-3, with unresolved D. This CDR3 region has 16 residues. Deletions cut 1 base from V and 0 bases from J, with 11 bases between. The germline CDR1 and CDR2 sequences are SGHTS and YDEGEE. CDR3 nucleotides: TGTGCCAGCAGCTTGATCGGGGTTGGCTCTGGAAACACCATATATTTT. It codes for CASSLIGVGSGNTIYF.

This sequence joins TRBV2 and TRBJ2-1; D is ambiguous. The ends were cut back, 6 bases at V and 5 bases at J, with 17 bases in the middle. The CDR3 is 15 residues long. In germline, CDR1 is SNHLY, CDR2 FYNNEI. The CDR3: CASRLRNLMDNEQFF. The CDR3 coding sequence is TGTGCCAGCAGGCTCAGGAACTTAATGGACAATGAGCAGTTCTTC. The variable domain in full, with the rest retrieved from reference TRBV2 and TRBJ2-1, is EPEVTQTPSHQVTQMGQEVILRCVPISNHLYFYWYRQILGQKVEFLVSFYNNEISEKSEIFDDQFSVERPDGSNFTLKIRSTKLEDSAMYFCASRLRNLMDNEQFFGPGTRLTVL.

The V and J genes are TRBV5-1 and TRBJ1-1, with 7 bases matching TRBD1. CDR1 is SGHRS, CDR2 YFSETQ, per germline. V trimming: 0 bases; J trimming: 0 bases; junction bases outside the gene matches: 8. The CDR3 is 17 amino acids. DNA of the CDR3: TGCGCCAGCAGCTTGGAAACAGGGGCTCGGGTGAACACTGAAGCTTTCTTT. This encodes CASSLETGARVNTEAFF.

The CDR3 protein is CASSLAWSGGASYNEQFF. CDR3 bases: TGTGCCAGCAGCTTAGCCTGGAGCGGGGGGGCCTCCTACAATGAGCAGTTCTTC. J is TRBJ2-1 and V is TRBV7-2; 10 positions agree with TRBD2. The germline CDR1 and CDR2 sequences are SGHTA and FQGNSA. The CDR3 totals 18 residues. The junction had 5 bases not matched to a gene; V was cut back by 0 bases and J by 0 bases.

The chain links TRBV9 to TRBJ1-1, with D possibly matching TRBD1 (6 bases). The germline V gene has CDR1 SGDLS and CDR2 YYNGEE. CDR3 length: 15 residues. The germline V and J ends were trimmed by 0 bases and 3 bases, with 12 bases remaining between them. CDR3 bases: TGTGCCAGCAGCGTAGAGGGAGGGGGATACACTGAAGCTTTCTTT. Amino acid sequence: CASSVEGGGYTEAFF.

The chain joins TRBV12-3 or TRBV12-4 to TRBJ1-5, with D uncertain. The CDR3 covers 12 residues. Trimming left V 5 bases short and J 7 bases short, with 9 bases between. CDR3 coding DNA: TGTGCCAGCAGTGATCTTAGCCAGCCCCAGCATTTT. Its protein is CASSDLSQPQHF.

This chain joins TRBV7-2 and TRBJ2-1; the match to TRBD2 covers 10 bases. The CDR3 contains 15 residues. V was clipped by 5 bases and J by 6 bases; unmatched bases: 7. In germline, CDR1 is SGHTA, CDR2 FQGNSA. The CDR3, as DNA: TGTGCCAGCAGCGCACCCGGGACTAGCGCCAATGAGCAGTTCTTC. Amino acid sequence: CASSAPGTSANEQFF. Looking up the rest from reference TRBV7-2 and TRBJ2-1 gives the full variable domain: GAGVSQSPSNKVTEKGKDVELRCDPISGHTALYWYRQSLGQGLEFLIYFQGNSAPDKSGLPSDRFSAERTGGSVSTLTIQRTQQEDSAVYLCASSAPGTSANEQFFGPGTRLTVL.

This clone has just one count. This sequence joins TRBV11-2 and TRBJ1-4; D is unresolved. The CDR3 sequence is 13 residues long. Trimming stripped 3 bases from V and 8 bases from J, with 10 bases between. Germline V gene data show CDR1 as SGHAT and CDR2 as FQNNGV. CDR3 in amino acids: CASSFVAREKLFF. As DNA, the CDR3 is TGTGCCAGCAGCTTTGTGGCACGAGAAAAACTGTTTTTT. Together with reference TRBV11-2 and TRBJ1-4, the CDR3 gives the full variable domain: EAGVAQSPRYKIIEKRQSVAFWCNPISGHATLYWYQQILGQGPKLLIQFQNNGVVDDSQLPKDRFSAERLKGVDSTLKIQPAKLEDSAVYLCASSFVAREKLFFGSGTQLSVL.